Listed below are T cell receptor beta chains from one sample, sequenced in a study of regulatory T cells in long-lasting Graves disease. Each CDR3 protein gets one entry after TCRdb re-called the multiplex PCR reads with MiXCR. The table records 350,000 to 550,000 distinct CDR3 sequences, around 17% of them present only once. This sample also appeared in a second study, on T cells in Graves' hyperthyroidism and ophthalmopathy.

The sequencing used peripheral blood mononuclear cells (PBMCs), collected at new diagnosis, from a patient treated with antithyroid drugs. The receptors originated from a woman aged 18-29 years with Graves disease. Both conserved end residues are part of each CDR3. D genes are given only for firm matches. Size tells how often a clone was seen (once, few, many) or the class of an expanded clone, and some rows leave it out.

>TRBV19|TRBJ2-3|TRBD1|few
TGTGCCAGTAGGGGGACAGGGGGCATGGGCACAGATACGCAGTATTTT
CASRGTGGMGTDTQYF
>TRBV6-2/TRBV6-3|TRBJ2-5|TRBD2|NA
TGTGCCAGCAGTTACGGCTCGGGGGCTAGCGGGAGGGCCCAAGAGACCCAGTACTTC
CASSYGSGASGRAQETQYF
>TRBV4-3|TRBJ2-1|NA|few
TGCGCCAGCAGCCAGGGGTTAACGGAGACCTACAATGAGCAGTTCTTC
CASSQGLTETYNEQFF
>TRBV11-2|TRBJ2-1|TRBD2|many
TGTGCCAGCAAGGGACTAGGGTCATCAAATGAGCAGTTCTTC
CASKGLGSSNEQFF
>TRBV4-1|TRBJ1-3|TRBD1|few
TGCGCCAGCAGCCAACCTCGACAGGGTTTGGGAAACACCATATATTTT
CASSQPRQGLGNTIYF
>TRBV19|TRBJ2-3|NA|NA
TGTGCCAGTAGTATAACCAGGACAGATACGCAGTATTTT
CASSITRTDTQYF
>TRBV12-3/TRBV12-4|TRBJ2-7|TRBD2|few
TGTGCCAGCAGTTTAGGGAGCGGGAGAGACAAGTACTTC
CASSLGSGRDKYF
>TRBV5-5|TRBJ2-7|TRBD1|few
TGTGCCAGCAGCTTCCGGGACAGGGGACCCTACGAGCAGTACTTC
CASSFRDRGPYEQYF
>TRBV5-4|TRBJ2-1|TRBD1|NA
TGTGCCAGCAGCTTTGGGAGTCCGGGACAGGGGGACAATGAGCAGTTCTTC
CASSFGSPGQGDNEQFF
>TRBV10-3|TRBJ2-7|NA|many
TGTGCCATCAGTGAATTGGGCGAGCAGTACTTC
CAISELGEQYF
>TRBV7-9|TRBJ2-1|NA|NA
TGTGCAGGAAAAACCGGAGATGAGCAGTTCTTC
CAGKTGDEQFF
>TRBV4-3|TRBJ2-5|TRBD2|few
TGCGCCAGCAGCCAAGATCTCACTAGCGGGAGTACAGAGACCCAGTACTTC
CASSQDLTSGSTETQYF
>TRBV7-3|TRBJ2-1|TRBD2|few
TGTGCCAGCAGCGAACTAGCGGGAGGGCGCAATGAGCAGTTCTTC
CASSELAGGRNEQFF
>TRBV12-3/TRBV12-4|TRBJ2-5|NA|many
TGTGCCAGCAGTTTAACCCACCAAGAGACCCAGTACTTC
CASSLTHQETQYF
>TRBV20-1|TRBJ2-3|TRBD2|many
TGCAGTGCTCCTCCGGGTAGCGGGAGCACAGATACGCAGTATTTT
CSAPPGSGSTDTQYF
>TRBV6-1|TRBJ2-3|TRBD2|few
TGTGCCAGCAGTCAGCGACCGGGACTAGCGGGGGCCGTCACGCAGTATTTT
CASSQRPGLAGAVTQYF
>TRBV2|TRBJ2-7|TRBD2|many
TGTGCCAGCAGTCCCCAACTAGCGACTGGGTACGAGCAGTACTTC
CASSPQLATGYEQYF
>TRBV2|TRBJ2-3|TRBD2|many
TGTGCCAGCAGACTAGCGGAAACAGATACGCAGTATTTT
CASRLAETDTQYF
>TRBV5-6|TRBJ2-7|TRBD2|few
TGTGCCAGCAGCTTTCTAGCGGGGATCTACGAGCAGTACTTC
CASSFLAGIYEQYF
>TRBV7-8|TRBJ2-2|NA|many
TGTGCCAGCAGCTTATTTAGGGCGAACACCGGGGAGCTGTTTTTT
CASSLFRANTGELFF
>TRBV20-1|TRBJ2-7|TRBD2|many
TGCAGTGCCGAGCGGGAGACCTACGAGCAGTACTTC
CSAERETYEQYF
>TRBV30|TRBJ2-6|NA|NA
TGTGCCTGGAGTGGGGAGGGACAGGCCGGTGGGGCCAACGTCCTGACTTTC
CAWSGEGQAGGANVLTF
>TRBV28|TRBJ1-2|NA|NA
TGTGCCAGCAGCCCCGGGAGGATCTATGGCTACACCTTC
CASSPGRIYGYTF
>TRBV6-2/TRBV6-3|TRBJ2-7|TRBD2|many
TGTGCCAGCAGTGGGAGGGATTCCCTTTTCGAGCAGTACTTC
CASSGRDSLFEQYF
>TRBV7-2|TRBJ2-3|NA|many
TGTGCCAGCAGCCTACTGGTTGGTGCAGTTACGCAGTATTTT
CASSLLVGAVTQYF
>TRBV27|TRBJ1-1|NA|many
TGTGCCAGCAGTCTCGGGATCCAAGCTTTCTTT
CASSLGIQAFF
>TRBV7-9|TRBJ2-1|NA|many
TGTGCCAGCAGCTTAGTTGATGAGCAGTTCTTC
CASSLVDEQFF
>TRBV4-1|TRBJ2-7|NA|few
TGCGCCAGCAGCCCAGCGCAGGGGGGAACTCGCTACGAGCAGTACTTC
CASSPAQGGTRYEQYF
>TRBV7-6|TRBJ1-5|NA|few
TGTGCCAGCAGCTTAGGAAACAGGGATGCTCAGCCCCAGCATTTT
CASSLGNRDAQPQHF
>TRBV27|TRBJ2-7|NA|many
TGTGCCAGCAGTCCCCAAGGGCTAGCTTCCTACGAGCAGTACTTC
CASSPQGLASYEQYF
>TRBV28|TRBJ2-7|NA|many
TGTGCCAGCAGTTCCCGTTACGAGCAGTACTTC
CASSSRYEQYF
>TRBV29-1|TRBJ2-1|NA|NA
TGCAGCGTTGAGTTTGATAGCTCAAAGTACAATGAGCAGTTCTTC
CSVEFDSSKYNEQFF
>TRBV28|TRBJ1-1|TRBD1|few
TGTGCCAGCAGCCCATCGACAGGGGGCTGGAACACTGAAGCTTTCTTT
CASSPSTGGWNTEAFF
>TRBV2|TRBJ2-5|TRBD2|many
TGTGCCAGCAGTGAAAGGATACGGACTAGGCATGGGACCCAGTACTTC
CASSERIRTRHGTQYF
>TRBV18|TRBJ2-5|NA|few
TGTGCCAGCAACCTGGTTATCGGGGTGGAGACCCAGTACTTC
CASNLVIGVETQYF
>TRBV5-1|TRBJ2-2|TRBD1|few
TGCGCCAGCAGCGAGGGGACAGGGGTAACCGGGGAGCTGTTTTTT
CASSEGTGVTGELFF
>TRBV6-2/TRBV6-3|TRBJ2-1|NA|few
TGTGCCACCGGAGGGTGGGACTACAATGAGCAGTTCTTC
CATGGWDYNEQFF
>TRBV30|TRBJ1-2|NA|many
TGTGCCTGGAGCCCCGGGGCCAGGGGCGGGGAGTTGGGCTACACCTTC
CAWSPGARGGELGYTF
>TRBV29-1|TRBJ2-5|NA|NA
TGCAGCGTTGAAGGGGCTACCCTGGGAGAGACCCAGTACTTC
CSVEGATLGETQYF
>TRBV7-9|TRBJ2-7|TRBD2|NA
TGTGCCAGCAGCAACACTGGACTAGCGGCGTCCTACGAGCAGTACTTC
CASSNTGLAASYEQYF
>TRBV10-3|TRBJ2-6|NA|NA
TGTGCCATCAGGCAGGACACTGCCAACGTCCTGACTTTC
CAIRQDTANVLTF
>TRBV7-2|TRBJ2-3|TRBD2|many
TGTGCCACCTCACGGGGGGGGGACACAGATACGCAGTATTTT
CATSRGGDTDTQYF
>TRBV19|TRBJ2-7|TRBD2|NA
TGTGCCAGTAGAGAGCTAGCGGGAGAAACCTACGAGCAGTACTTC
CASRELAGETYEQYF
>TRBV20-1|TRBJ2-1|TRBD1|NA
TGCAGTGCGGGACAGAGCTCCTACAATGAGCAGTTCTTC
CSAGQSSYNEQFF
>TRBV4-2|TRBJ1-3|TRBD1|NA
TGTGCCAGCACGAACAGGGGCTCTGGAAACACCATATATTTT
CASTNRGSGNTIYF
>TRBV7-3|TRBJ2-1|NA|many
TGTGCCAGCAGCTGGGGGGCGACTTCCCATGAGCAGTTCTTC
CASSWGATSHEQFF